This TCR beta chain was sequenced during a study of shared clonotypes between healthy human individuals. The protocol was immunoSEQ multiplex PCR, while the TCRdb copy is restricted to in-frame clones and leaves out a portion. The repertoire has around 1.5 million clones, approximately 98% of them found once; the top ten carry roughly 0.45%. The J segment lost 5 bases and the V segment lost 4 bases, leaving 11 bases of the junction unmatched. Looked up from germline, CDR1 is SGDLS and CDR2 is YYNGEE. The CDR3 length is 17 residues. This chain joins TRBV9 and TRBJ2-2; 10 bases line up with TRBD2. The material sequenced was naive CD4+ T cells sorted from blood. The subset denotes: CD45RA+ positively selected. This TCR was sampled from a man aged 30 to 45 in good health. The CDR3 bases are TGTGCCAGCAGCCCCGATGCGAGCGGGAGGGGGACCGGGGAGCTGTTTTTT. Its translation: CASSPDASGRGTGELFF. The whole variable domain, filled in from reference TRBV9 and TRBJ2-2, reads DSGVTQTPKHLITATGQRVTLRCSPRSGDLSVYWYQQSLDQGLQFLIQYYNGEERAKGNILERFSAQQFPDLHSELNLSSLELGDSALYFCASSPDASGRGTGELFFGEGSRLTVL.